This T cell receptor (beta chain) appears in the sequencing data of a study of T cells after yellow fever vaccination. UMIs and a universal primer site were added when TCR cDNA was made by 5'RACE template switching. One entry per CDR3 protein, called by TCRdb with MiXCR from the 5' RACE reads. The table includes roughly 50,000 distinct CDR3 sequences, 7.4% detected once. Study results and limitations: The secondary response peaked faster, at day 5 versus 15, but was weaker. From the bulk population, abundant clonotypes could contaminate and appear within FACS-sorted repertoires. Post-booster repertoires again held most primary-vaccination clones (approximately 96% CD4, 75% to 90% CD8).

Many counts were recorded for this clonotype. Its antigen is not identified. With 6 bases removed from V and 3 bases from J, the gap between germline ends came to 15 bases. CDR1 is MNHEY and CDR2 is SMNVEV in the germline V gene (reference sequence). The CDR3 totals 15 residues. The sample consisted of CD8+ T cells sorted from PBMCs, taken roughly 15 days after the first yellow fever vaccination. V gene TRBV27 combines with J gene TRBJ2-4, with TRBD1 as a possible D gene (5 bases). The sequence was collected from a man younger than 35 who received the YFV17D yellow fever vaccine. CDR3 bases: TGTGCCAGCAGCGCAGGGCCAGGTGGCAAAAACATTCAGTACTTC. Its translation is CASSAGPGGKNIQYF.